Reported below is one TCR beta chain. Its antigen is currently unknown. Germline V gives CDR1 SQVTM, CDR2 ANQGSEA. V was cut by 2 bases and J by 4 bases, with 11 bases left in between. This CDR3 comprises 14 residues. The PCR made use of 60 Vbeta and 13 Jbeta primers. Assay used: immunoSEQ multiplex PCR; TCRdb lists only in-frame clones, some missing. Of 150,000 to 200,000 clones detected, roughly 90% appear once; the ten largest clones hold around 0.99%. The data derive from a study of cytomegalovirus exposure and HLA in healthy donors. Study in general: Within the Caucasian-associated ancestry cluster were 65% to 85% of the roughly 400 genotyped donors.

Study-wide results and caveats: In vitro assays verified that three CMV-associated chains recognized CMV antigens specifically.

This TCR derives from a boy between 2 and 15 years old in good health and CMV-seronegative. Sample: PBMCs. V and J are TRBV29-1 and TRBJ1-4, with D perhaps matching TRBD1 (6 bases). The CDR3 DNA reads TGCAGCGTTGAACAGGGGCGTAATAATGAAAAACTGTTTTTT. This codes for CSVEQGRNNEKLFF.